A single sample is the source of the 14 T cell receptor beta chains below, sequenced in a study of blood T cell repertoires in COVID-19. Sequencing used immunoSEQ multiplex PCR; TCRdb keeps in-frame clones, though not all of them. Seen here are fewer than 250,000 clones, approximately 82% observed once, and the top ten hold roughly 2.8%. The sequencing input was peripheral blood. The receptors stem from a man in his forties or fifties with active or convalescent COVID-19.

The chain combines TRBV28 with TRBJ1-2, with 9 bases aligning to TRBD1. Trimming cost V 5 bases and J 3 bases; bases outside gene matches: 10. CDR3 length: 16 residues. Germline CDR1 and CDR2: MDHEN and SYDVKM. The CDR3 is CASSRASTGGDYGYTF. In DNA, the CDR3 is TGTGCCAGCAGTCGAGCATCAACAGGGGGCGACTATGGCTACACCTTC.

The CDR3 sequence: CASSEKGGWGTEAFF. The CDR3 DNA reads as TGTGCCAGCAGTGAAAAAGGGGGCTGGGGCACTGAAGCTTTCTTT. The chain couples TRBV6-1 to TRBJ1-1; 7 nucleotides line up with TRBD1. After removal of 2 bases from V and 4 bases from J, the junction contained 7 bases not matched to a gene. This CDR3 comprises 15 residues. The germline gives CDR1 MNHNS, CDR2 SASEGT.

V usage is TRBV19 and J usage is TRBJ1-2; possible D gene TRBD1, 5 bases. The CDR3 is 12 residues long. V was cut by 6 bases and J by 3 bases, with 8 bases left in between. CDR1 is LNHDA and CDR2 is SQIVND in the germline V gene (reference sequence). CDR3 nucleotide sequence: TGTGCCAGTAGAGGGGTTGACTATGGCTACACCTTC. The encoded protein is CASRGVDYGYTF.

The CDR3 sequence: CASSSPDIMNTEAFF. The CDR3 DNA reads as TGTGCCAGTAGTAGTCCGGACATAATGAACACTGAAGCTTTCTTT. This chain connects TRBV19 to TRBJ1-1; D perhaps matches TRBD1 (5 bases). V was pared by 4 bases and J by 0 bases, with 12 bases between. CDR3 length: 15 residues. Germline loops: CDR1 LNHDA, CDR2 SQIVND (reference sequence).

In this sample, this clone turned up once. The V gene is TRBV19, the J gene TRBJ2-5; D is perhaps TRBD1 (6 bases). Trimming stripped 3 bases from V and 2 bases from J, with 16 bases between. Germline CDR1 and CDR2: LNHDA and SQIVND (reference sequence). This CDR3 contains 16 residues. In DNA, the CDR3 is TGTGCCAGTAGTATCCAAGGACAGAGTCCACAAGAGACCCAGTACTTC. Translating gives CASSIQGQSPQETQYF.

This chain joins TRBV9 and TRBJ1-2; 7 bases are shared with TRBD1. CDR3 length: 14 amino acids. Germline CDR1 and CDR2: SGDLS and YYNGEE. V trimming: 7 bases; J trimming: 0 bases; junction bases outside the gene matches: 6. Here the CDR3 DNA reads TGTGCCAGCGGTTTGGACAGGACTAACTATGGCTACACCTTC. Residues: CASGLDRTNYGYTF.

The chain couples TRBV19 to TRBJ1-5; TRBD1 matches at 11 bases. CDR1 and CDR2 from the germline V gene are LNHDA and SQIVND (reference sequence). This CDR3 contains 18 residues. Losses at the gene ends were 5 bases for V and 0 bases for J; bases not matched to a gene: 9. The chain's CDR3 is CASSGGDRGVNSNQPQHF. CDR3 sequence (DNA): TGTGCCAGTAGTGGTGGGGACAGGGGGGTTAATAGCAATCAGCCCCAGCATTTT.

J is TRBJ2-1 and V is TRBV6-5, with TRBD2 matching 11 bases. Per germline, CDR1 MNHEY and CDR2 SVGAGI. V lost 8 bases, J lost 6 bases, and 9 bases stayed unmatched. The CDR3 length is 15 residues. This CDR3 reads CASGNYGLAGNEQFF. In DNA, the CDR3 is TGTGCCAGCGGGAATTATGGACTAGCGGGCAATGAGCAGTTCTTC.

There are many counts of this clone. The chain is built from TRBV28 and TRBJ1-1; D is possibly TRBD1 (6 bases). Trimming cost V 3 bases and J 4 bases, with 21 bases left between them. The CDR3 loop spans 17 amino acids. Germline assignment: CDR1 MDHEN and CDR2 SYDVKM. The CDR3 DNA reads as TGTGCCAGCAGTTTCTTGGGGGGGCGCAAAGGAGGCACTGAAGCTTTCTTT. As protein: CASSFLGGRKGGTEAFF.

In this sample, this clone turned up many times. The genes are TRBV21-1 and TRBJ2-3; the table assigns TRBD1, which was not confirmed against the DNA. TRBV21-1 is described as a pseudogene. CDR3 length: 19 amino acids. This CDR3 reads CASNPRLGERRMFTDTQYF. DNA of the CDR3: TGTGCCAGCAACCCCAGGCTGGGCGAAAGACGAATGTTCACAGATACGCAGTATTTT.

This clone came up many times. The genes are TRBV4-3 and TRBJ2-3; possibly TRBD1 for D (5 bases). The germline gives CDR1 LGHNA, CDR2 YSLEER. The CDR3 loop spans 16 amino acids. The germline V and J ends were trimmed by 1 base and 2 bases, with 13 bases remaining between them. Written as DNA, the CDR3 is TGCGCCAGCAGCCAAGGGGCGCAGGGTTCCACAGATACGCAGTATTTT. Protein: CASSQGAQGSTDTQYF.

The CDR3 DNA reads as TGTGCCACCAGTGATTTGCCGACTAGCGGGAGCGGGGATGAGCAGTTCTTC. It translates to CATSDLPTSGSGDEQFF. This chain links TRBV24-1 with TRBJ2-1; 12 bases agree with TRBD2. Germline V gives CDR1 KGHDR, CDR2 SFDVKD. J was trimmed by 8 bases and V by 0 bases; bases with no gene match: 7. The CDR3 loop spans 17 amino acids.

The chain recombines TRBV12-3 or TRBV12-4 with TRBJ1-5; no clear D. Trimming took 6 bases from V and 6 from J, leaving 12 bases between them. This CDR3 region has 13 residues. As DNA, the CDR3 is TGTGCCAGCAGCCTAGCCACGGGTCAGCCCCAGCATTTT. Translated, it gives CASSLATGQPQHF.

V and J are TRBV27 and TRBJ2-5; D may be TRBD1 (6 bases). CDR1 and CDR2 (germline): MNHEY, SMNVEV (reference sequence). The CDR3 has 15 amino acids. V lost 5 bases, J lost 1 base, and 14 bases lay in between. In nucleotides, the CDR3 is TGTGCCAGCAGTCCACGGACAGAGAGCCAAGAGACCCAGTACTTC. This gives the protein CASSPRTESQETQYF.